This T cell receptor (beta chain) originates from a study of neurological immune-mediated disorders (dated by TCRdb to about 2019). Broadly, across the study: The study compared peripheral blood TCR-beta repertoires of HTLV-I-associated myelopathy (HAM/TSP) patients, multiple sclerosis patients and healthy controls using UMI-based sequencing. Longitudinal HAM/TSP donors and healthy donors each had 3 time-points at intervals of about 3-40 months. The cohort comprised 68 subjects: roughly 14 HAM/TSP patients, 34 multiple sclerosis patients and approximately 20 healthy controls. The roughly 110 TCR-beta libraries covered PBMC samples along with longitudinal samples, technical triplicates, and paired sorted CD4+ and CD8+ T-cell subsets.

The sample's time point label, in plain terms: longitudinal time-point 1 (baseline). The healthy controls were volunteers from blood banks in Maryland, USA. For the unsorted PBMC libraries, 2 million PBMCs were stored in RNAlater at -80 degrees C until RNA extraction and were used to generate the libraries. Peripheral blood was subjected to Ficoll-Hypaque density gradient centrifugation to isolate PBMCs, which were then cryopreserved in liquid nitrogen. The CDR3 has 15 amino acids, counting the end cysteine and phenylalanine. Only the CDR3 region is kept as DNA, spanning 45 bases read in frame from base 1. V was cut back by 0 bases and J by 5 bases, leaving a gap of 13 bases between them. CDR1 and CDR2, per the germline V gene, are SGHVS and FNYEAQ. Overall study results and their limits: No identical CDR3 amino acid sequences were shared among expanded clones across subjects, suggesting private TCR-beta repertoires in all groups. TCR clonal expansion was greatest in HAM/TSP patients and smallest in MS patients, who ranked below even healthy controls.

About this clonotype: The target of this receptor is not known. Base qualities are not provided; no much larger clone lies one nucleotide away.

cDNA was synthesized by template-switch 5'RACE using a primer carrying a 10-nucleotide random unique molecular identifier by which each TCR transcript was tagged. Every sequencing run covered 15-18 subjects and yielded more than 160 million TCR-beta sequences. The RNeasy kit was used to extract total RNA. Using the KAPA Real-time Library Amplification kit, TCR-beta VDJ regions were amplified with primers for the TCR constant region and the 5'RACE anchor. Sample indexes and Illumina adaptors were added in a first PCR, after which library yield was increased in a second PCR. After Ampure bead purification, the roughly 650 bp TCR product was size-selected on a 2% E-gel SizeSelection system. Before pooling, library quality was assessed on a Bioanalyzer, concentration was determined with Qubit, and library quantification was performed with the Kapa Library Quantification kit. An Illumina HiSeq 2500 was used to sequence the libraries paired-end at 2 x 150 bp. To increase sequence diversity, about 23-30% phiX was spiked into each library pool. The original methods were these. Quality-filtered reads were processed with the UMI-based MiGEC pipeline, which removed over 75% of raw TCR sequences during error correction. VDJ genes were aligned to IMGT germline references, and each clonotype was defined by a unique CDR3 amino acid sequence together with V-J genes. VDJtools evaluated clonal expansion, Shannon diversity and CDR3 relatedness (CalcPairwiseDistances, ClusterSamples); CLCbio workbench built phylogenetic trees. Clones with at least 8 unique UMIs were defined as expanded, with this threshold being based on coefficient-of-variation modelling across technical triplicates. TCRdb redid the processing of the public reads, applying fastp at Q25 and MiXCR, and retained in-frame beta chains. Under each unique CDR3 protein, matching rows form one entry showing the most common genes and DNA. TCRdb, rather than the study authors, made the V and J calls. This sample holds 60,000 to 90,000 distinct CDR3 sequences; roughly 10% were observed only once. Roughly 9% of the sample comes from the top ten.

Sequencing was performed on PBMCs. The sequence is built from TRBV7-6 and TRBJ2-5, and the D gene may be TRBD1, 5 bases matching. The clonotype originates from a man under 40 in good health. The DNA sequence is as follows: TGTGCCAGCAGCTTAGCAGGACAAAGGACCGAGACCCAGTACTTC. This translates into CASSLAGQRTETQYF. Where the CDR3 stops, the reference TRBV7-6 and TRBJ2-5 genes take over; the full variable domain is GAGVSQSPRYKVTKRGQDVALRCDPISGHVSLYWYRQALGQGPEFLTYFNYEAQQDKSGLPNDRFSAERPEGSISTLTIQRTEQRDSAMYRCASSLAGQRTETQYFGPGTRLLVL.